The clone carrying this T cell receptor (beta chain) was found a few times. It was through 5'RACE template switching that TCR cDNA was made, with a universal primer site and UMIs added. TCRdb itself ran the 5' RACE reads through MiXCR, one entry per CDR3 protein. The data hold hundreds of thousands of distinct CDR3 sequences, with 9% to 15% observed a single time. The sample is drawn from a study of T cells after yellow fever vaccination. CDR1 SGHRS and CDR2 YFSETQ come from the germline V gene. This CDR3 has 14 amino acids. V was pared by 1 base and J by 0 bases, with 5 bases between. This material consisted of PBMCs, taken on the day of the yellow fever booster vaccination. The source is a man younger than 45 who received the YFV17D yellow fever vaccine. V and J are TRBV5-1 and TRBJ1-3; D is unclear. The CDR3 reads CASSLNLSGNTIYF. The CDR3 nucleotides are TGCGCCAGCAGCTTGAATCTCTCTGGAAACACCATATATTTT.